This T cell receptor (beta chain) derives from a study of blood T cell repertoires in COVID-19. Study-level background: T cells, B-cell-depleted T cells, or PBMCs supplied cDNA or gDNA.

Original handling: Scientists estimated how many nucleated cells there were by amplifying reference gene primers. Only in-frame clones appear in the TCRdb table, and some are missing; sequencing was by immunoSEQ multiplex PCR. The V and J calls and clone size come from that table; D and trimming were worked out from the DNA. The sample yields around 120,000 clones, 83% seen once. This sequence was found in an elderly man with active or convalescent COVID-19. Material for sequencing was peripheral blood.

The CDR3 DNA follows: TGTGCCAGCAGTTACCGACTAACTAGCGGGGTTTCCGGGGAGCTGTTTTTT. Translating gives CASSYRLTSGVSGELFF. V is TRBV6-2 or TRBV6-3 and J is TRBJ2-2, with 10 bases lining up with TRBD2. The germline gives CDR1 MNHEY, CDR2 SVGEGT. Unmatched junction bases numbered 9, after V lost 2 bases and J lost 6 bases. The CDR3 is 17 amino acids.